Listed here are 5 T cell receptor beta chains from one sample, sequenced in a study of blood T cell repertoires in COVID-19. TCRdb's table, derived via immunoSEQ multiplex PCR, lists solely in-frame clones and lacks some. The sample has more than 200,000 clones; 83% are singletons. Sequenced: peripheral blood. All receptors come from a middle-aged man with active or convalescent COVID-19.

The chain combines TRBV11-2 with TRBJ2-1, with 12 nucleotides matching TRBD2. The ends lost 5 bases at V and 2 bases at J; junction bases unmatched: 7. The CDR3 is 17 amino acids. Germline V CDR1 and CDR2: SGHAT, FQNNGV. The DNA for the CDR3 is TGTGCCAGCAGCCATGCTCTAGCGGGAGGGCCCTACAATGAGCAGTTCTTC. Protein: CASSHALAGGPYNEQFF.

The CDR3 loop reads CASSISSQGAALHF. The DNA for the CDR3 is TGTGCCAGTAGTATCTCATCCCAGGGGGCGGCCCTCCACTTT. The V and J genes are TRBV19 and TRBJ1-6, with TRBD1 identical over 8 bases. Germline V gene sequence: CDR1 LNHDA, CDR2 SQIVND (reference sequence). CDR3 length: 14 amino acids. Trimming took 3 bases from V and 14 from J; bases not matched to a gene: 9.

This rearrangement joins TRBV14 to TRBJ2-3; tentatively, D is TRBD2 (5 bases). The CDR3 has 14 residues. Between the trimmed V and J ends, which lost 0 bases and 6 bases, there was a span of 10 bases. Germline V gene data show CDR1 as SGHDN and CDR2 as FVKESK. Written as DNA, the CDR3 is TGTGCCAGCAGCCAAGATTTTCGCGGGGATACGCAGTATTTT. It is translated as CASSQDFRGDTQYF.

V is TRBV19 and J is TRBJ1-1; no reliable D call. Trimming shortened V by 1 base and J by 0 bases, and 9 bases separated the two germline ends. The CDR3 covers 15 residues. The germline gives CDR1 LNHDA, CDR2 SQIVND (reference sequence). CDR3 in amino acids: CASSIGPGMNTEAFF. The CDR3 region has the DNA TGTGCCAGTAGTATAGGCCCGGGAATGAACACTGAAGCTTTCTTT.

The V gene is TRBV30, the J gene TRBJ1-5; 8 positions agree with TRBD1. The V segment lost 3 bases and the J segment 6 bases; nucleotides outside the gene matches: 4. This CDR3 spans 13 amino acids. The germline V gene encodes CDR1 GTSNPN and CDR2 SVGIG (reference sequence). This chain's CDR3 is CAWSQTGGQPQHF. CDR3 bases: TGTGCCTGGAGCCAAACAGGGGGTCAGCCCCAGCATTTT.